This TCR beta chain is from a study of T cells in Graves' hyperthyroidism and ophthalmopathy. The CDR3 covers 15 residues. V shed 4 bases, J shed 5 bases, and the junction held 4 bases outside the gene matches. CDR1 and CDR2 from the germline V gene are KGHDR and SFDVKD. Only a few counts were recorded for this clonotype. RNA transcripts were the template for amplifying TCR beta CDR3 regions. First-round RT-PCR targeting the TCR CDR3 was performed with the HTBI primer set. TCRdb passed the multiplex PCR reads through MiXCR, listing each CDR3 protein once. The repertoire holds about 590,000 distinct CDR3 sequences, over 12% seen once, with less than 9% in the top ten.

The sample comprised blood. This TCR was recovered from a woman aged 18-30 years with Graves' ophthalmopathy. This chain links TRBV24-1 with TRBJ1-5, with 10 nucleotides matching TRBD1. CDR3 region: CATSEDRGSDQPQHF. CDR3 DNA: TGTGCCACCAGTGAGGACAGGGGGTCTGATCAGCCCCAGCATTTT.